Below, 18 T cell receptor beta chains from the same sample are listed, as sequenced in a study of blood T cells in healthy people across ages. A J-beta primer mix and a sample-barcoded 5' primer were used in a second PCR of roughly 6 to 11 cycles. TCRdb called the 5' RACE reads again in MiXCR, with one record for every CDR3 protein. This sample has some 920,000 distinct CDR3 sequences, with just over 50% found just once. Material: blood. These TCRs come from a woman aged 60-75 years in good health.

CDR3 nucleotide sequence: TGTGCCAGCAGCCACCCGAGAACTAGCGGGAGGCCCAATTTTCCCTACAATGAGCAGTTCTTC. Protein product: CASSHPRTSGRPNFPYNEQFF. The V call is TRBV11-2, the J call TRBJ2-1, with TRBD2 matching 12 bases. The CDR3 loop spans 21 amino acids. The germline V gene encodes CDR1 SGHAT and CDR2 FQNNGV. J was trimmed by 2 bases and V by 5 bases; bases with no gene match: 19. Using reference TRBV11-2 and TRBJ2-1 for the parts outside the CDR3, the full variable domain is EAGVAQSPRYKIIEKRQSVAFWCNPISGHATLYWYQQILGQGPKLLIQFQNNGVVDDSQLPKDRFSAERLKGVDSTLKIQPAKLEDSAVYLCASSHPRTSGRPNFPYNEQFFGPGTRLTVL.

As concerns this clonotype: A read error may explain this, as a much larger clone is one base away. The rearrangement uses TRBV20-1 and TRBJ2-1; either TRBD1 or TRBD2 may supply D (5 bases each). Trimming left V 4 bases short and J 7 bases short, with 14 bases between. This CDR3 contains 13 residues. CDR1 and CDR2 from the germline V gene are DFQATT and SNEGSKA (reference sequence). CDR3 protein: CSAISPWGNEQFF. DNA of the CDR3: TGCAGTGCTATCTCACCTTGGGGGAATGAGCAGTTCTTC.

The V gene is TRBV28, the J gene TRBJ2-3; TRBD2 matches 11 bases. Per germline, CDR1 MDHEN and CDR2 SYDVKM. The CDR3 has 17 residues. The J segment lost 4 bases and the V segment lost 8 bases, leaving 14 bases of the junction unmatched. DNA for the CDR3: TGTGCCAGCCGACCTTTCCTCGGGACTAGCGGTCCAGATACGCAGTATTTT. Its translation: CASRPFLGTSGPDTQYF.

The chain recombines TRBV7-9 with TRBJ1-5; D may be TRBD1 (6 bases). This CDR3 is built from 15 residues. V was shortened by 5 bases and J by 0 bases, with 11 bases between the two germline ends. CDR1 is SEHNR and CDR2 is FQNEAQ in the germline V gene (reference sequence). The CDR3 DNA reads TGTGCCAGCAGCCCGAGGGGGGATAGCAATCAGCCCCAGCATTTT. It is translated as CASSPRGDSNQPQHF.

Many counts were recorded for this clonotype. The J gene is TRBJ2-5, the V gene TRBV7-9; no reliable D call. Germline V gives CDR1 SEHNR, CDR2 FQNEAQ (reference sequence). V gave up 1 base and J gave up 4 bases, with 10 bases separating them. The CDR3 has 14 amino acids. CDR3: CASSLVSTSETQYF. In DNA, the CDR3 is TGTGCCAGCAGCTTAGTTTCCACATCAGAGACCCAGTACTTC.

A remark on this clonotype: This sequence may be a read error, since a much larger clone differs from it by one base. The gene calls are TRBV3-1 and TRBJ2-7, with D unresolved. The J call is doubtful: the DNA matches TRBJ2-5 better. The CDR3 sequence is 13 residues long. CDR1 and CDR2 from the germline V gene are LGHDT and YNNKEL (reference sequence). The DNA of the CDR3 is TGTGCCAGCAGCCAAGGGACGTCTGGGACCCAGTACTTC. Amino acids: CASSQGTSGTQYF.

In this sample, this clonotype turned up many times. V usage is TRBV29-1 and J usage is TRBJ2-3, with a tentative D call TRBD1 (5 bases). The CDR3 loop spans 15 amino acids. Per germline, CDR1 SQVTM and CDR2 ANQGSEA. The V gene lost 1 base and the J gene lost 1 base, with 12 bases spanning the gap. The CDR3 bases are TGCAGCGTTGAAGTTACAGGTATCGGCACAGATACGCAGTATTTT. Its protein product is CSVEVTGIGTDTQYF.

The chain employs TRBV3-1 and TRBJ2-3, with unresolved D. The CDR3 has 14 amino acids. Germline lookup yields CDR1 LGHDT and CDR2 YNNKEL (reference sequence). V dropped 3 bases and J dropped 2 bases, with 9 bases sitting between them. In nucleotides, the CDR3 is TGTGCCAGCAGCCAGCCCACAGACACAGATACGCAGTATTTT. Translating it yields CASSQPTDTDTQYF.

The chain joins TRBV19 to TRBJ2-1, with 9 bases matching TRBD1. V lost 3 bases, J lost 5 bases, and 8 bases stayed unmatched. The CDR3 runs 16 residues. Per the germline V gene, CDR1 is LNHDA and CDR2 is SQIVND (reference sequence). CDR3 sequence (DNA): TGTGCCAGTAGTATGTCGGTGGACAGGGGAGACAATGAGCAGTTCTTC. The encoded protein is CASSMSVDRGDNEQFF.

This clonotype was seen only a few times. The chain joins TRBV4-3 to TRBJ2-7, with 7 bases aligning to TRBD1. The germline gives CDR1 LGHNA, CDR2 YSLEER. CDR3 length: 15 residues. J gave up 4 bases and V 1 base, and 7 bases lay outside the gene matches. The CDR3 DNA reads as TGCGCCAGCAGCCAAGGTTACAGGGGTCGGTACGAGCAGTACTTC. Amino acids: CASSQGYRGRYEQYF.

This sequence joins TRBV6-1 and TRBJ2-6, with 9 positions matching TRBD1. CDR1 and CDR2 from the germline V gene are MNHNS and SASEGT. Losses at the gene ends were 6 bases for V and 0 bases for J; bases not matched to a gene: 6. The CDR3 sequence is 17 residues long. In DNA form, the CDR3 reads TGTGCCAGCAGACCGGGACAGGGCCTCTCTGGGGCCAACGTCCTGACTTTC. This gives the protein CASRPGQGLSGANVLTF.

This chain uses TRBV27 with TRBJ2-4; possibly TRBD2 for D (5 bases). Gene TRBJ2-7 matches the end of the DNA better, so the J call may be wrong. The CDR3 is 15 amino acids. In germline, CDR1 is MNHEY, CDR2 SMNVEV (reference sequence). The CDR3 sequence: CASSLTGNWGYEQYF. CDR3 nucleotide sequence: TGTGCCAGCAGTCTAACCGGGAACTGGGGCTACGAGCAGTACTTC.

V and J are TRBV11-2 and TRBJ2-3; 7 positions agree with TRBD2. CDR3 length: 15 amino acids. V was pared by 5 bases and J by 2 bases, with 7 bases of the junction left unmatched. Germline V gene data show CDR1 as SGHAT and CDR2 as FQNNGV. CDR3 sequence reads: CASSAGAGDTDTQYF. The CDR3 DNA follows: TGTGCCAGCAGCGCTGGGGCGGGGGACACAGATACGCAGTATTTT.

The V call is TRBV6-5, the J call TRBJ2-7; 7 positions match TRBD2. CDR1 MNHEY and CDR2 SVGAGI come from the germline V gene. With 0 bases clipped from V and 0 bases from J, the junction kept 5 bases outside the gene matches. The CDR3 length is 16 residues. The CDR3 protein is CASSYSMWEGSYEQYF. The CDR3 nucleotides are TGTGCCAGCAGTTACTCGATGTGGGAGGGCTCCTACGAGCAGTACTTC.

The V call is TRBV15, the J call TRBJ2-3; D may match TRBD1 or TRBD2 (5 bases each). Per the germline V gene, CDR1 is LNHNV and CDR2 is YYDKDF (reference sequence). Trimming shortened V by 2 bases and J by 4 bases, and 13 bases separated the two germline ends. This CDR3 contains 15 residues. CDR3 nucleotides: TGTGCCACCAGCAGACCGGGACCGACGGCAGATACGCAGTATTTT. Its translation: CATSRPGPTADTQYF.

In DNA, the CDR3 is TGCGCCAGCAGCTTGGTGAACAATGAGCAGTACTTC. This encodes CASSLVNNEQYF. The chain couples TRBV5-1 to TRBJ2-7; D is unresolved. The length of the CDR3 is 12 residues. The germline V gene has CDR1 SGHRS and CDR2 YFSETQ. V lost 0 bases and J lost 7, with 8 bases in between.

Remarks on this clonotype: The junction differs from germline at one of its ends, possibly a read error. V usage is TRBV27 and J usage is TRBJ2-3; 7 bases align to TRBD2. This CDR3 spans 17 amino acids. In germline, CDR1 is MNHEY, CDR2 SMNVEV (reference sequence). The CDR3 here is CASSLNRLAEPTDMQYF. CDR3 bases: TGTGCCAGCAGTTTAAATAGGCTAGCGGAGCCCACAGATATGCAGTATTTT.

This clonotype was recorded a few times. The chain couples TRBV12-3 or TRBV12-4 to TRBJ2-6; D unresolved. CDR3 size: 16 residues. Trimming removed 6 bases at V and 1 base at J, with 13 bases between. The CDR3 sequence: CASSPISNSGANVLTF. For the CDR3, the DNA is TGTGCCAGCAGCCCTATTTCGAATTCTGGGGCCAACGTCCTGACTTTC.